The 20 T cell receptor beta chains below come from one sample, sequenced in a study of siplizumab effects on memory and regulatory T cells. The assay was immunoSEQ multiplex PCR, and TCRdb's table has in-frame clones only and misses some. The sample includes 94,000 or so clones, 96% of them seen just once. The sequencing sample was made of naive CD4+ T cells sorted from blood. Receptor source: a human donor in good health.

This clone occurred once. This chain uses TRBV14 with TRBJ1-2; the D is unclear. Germline V gene sequence: CDR1 SGHDN, CDR2 FVKESK. CDR3 size: 15 residues. V shed 3 bases and J shed 0 bases, with 11 bases lying between them. CDR3 region: CASSQVTSTNYGYTF. In nucleotides, the CDR3 is TGTGCCAGCAGCCAGGTGACGTCCACTAACTATGGCTACACCTTC. The full variable domain, completed using reference TRBV14 and TRBJ1-2, is EAGVTQFPSHSVIEKGQTVTLRCDPISGHDNLYWYRRVMGKEIKFLLHFVKESKQDESGMPNNRFLAERTGGTYSTLKVQPAELEDSGVYFCASSQVTSTNYGYTFGSGTRLTVV.

V and J are TRBV14 and TRBJ1-6; no clear D. Germline V gene lookup returns CDR1 SGHDN and CDR2 FVKESK. The CDR3 sequence is 15 residues long. V dropped 0 bases and J dropped 5 bases, with 8 bases sitting between them. Here the CDR3 reads CASSQEGIDNSPLHF. CDR3 nucleotide sequence: TGTGCCAGCAGCCAAGAGGGGATTGATAATTCACCCCTCCACTTT.

The chain links TRBV6-5 to TRBJ1-2, with D unresolved. The V and J ends lost 6 bases and 8 bases respectively, with 16 bases between them. Germline CDR1 is MNHEY and CDR2 is SVGAGI. The CDR3 has 13 residues. As DNA, the CDR3 is TGTGCCAGCAGGATGGGAGCTTTCGTGGGCTACACCTTC. This encodes CASRMGAFVGYTF.

The chain recombines TRBV6-5 with TRBJ2-7; 7 bases match TRBD1. The CDR3 has 15 residues. Germline CDR1 is MNHEY and CDR2 is SVGAGI. Germline trimming cut 4 bases from V and 3 bases from J; bases unmatched to any gene: 9. The CDR3 sequence is CASSSPGQTYYEQYF. The CDR3, as DNA: TGTGCCAGCAGTTCGCCGGGACAGACCTACTACGAGCAGTACTTC.

The chain joins TRBV7-3 to TRBJ2-3; no reliable D call. Trimming removed 3 bases from V and 3 bases from J, with 4 bases in between. Germline CDR1 and CDR2: SGHTA and FQGTGA. The CDR3 contains 12 residues. The CDR3 DNA reads TGTGCCAGCAGCTTGGAGACAGATACGCAGTATTTT. Its translation is CASSLETDTQYF.

V usage is TRBV7-2 and J usage is TRBJ2-7, with TRBD2 identical over 15 bases. Germline lookup yields CDR1 SGHTA and CDR2 FQGNSA. There are 18 residues in the CDR3. The trim removed 5 bases at V and 3 bases at J, leaving 11 bases unmatched. The DNA for the CDR3 is TGTGCCAGCAGCACAGGGACTAGCGGGGGGCCCTATGTCTACGAGCAGTACTTC. Its protein is CASSTGTSGGPYVYEQYF. The full variable domain, in which reference TRBV7-2 and TRBJ2-7 provide the parts outside the CDR3, is GAGVSQSPSNKVTEKGKDVELRCDPISGHTALYWYRQSLGQGLEFLIYFQGNSAPDKSGLPSDRFSAERTGGSVSTLTIQRTQQEDSAVYLCASSTGTSGGPYVYEQYFGPGTRLTVT.

The chain employs TRBV4-3 and TRBJ1-2; TRBD1 might be the D (6 bases). Germline V gene sequence: CDR1 LGHNA, CDR2 YSLEER. This CDR3 region has 17 residues. V was clipped by 1 base and J by 5 bases, with 20 bases between them. DNA for the CDR3: TGCGCCAGCAGCCAAGGGGGGGTACCAGGGGCCGGTTATGGCTACACCTTC. Protein sequence: CASSQGGVPGAGYGYTF.

The chain links TRBV19 to TRBJ1-5; weak D call: TRBD1 (6 bases). The V and J ends lost 4 bases and 4 bases respectively, with 11 bases between them. This CDR3 region has 14 residues. Germline loops: CDR1 LNHDA, CDR2 SQIVND (reference sequence). The CDR3 DNA follows: TGTGCCAGTAGTACCCGACAGGCGAATCAGCCCCAGCATTTT. It is translated as CASSTRQANQPQHF.

The chain employs TRBV18 and TRBJ1-5; 8 bases agree with TRBD1. CDR1 KGHSH and CDR2 LQKENI come from the germline V gene. After removal of 4 bases from V and 10 bases from J, the junction contained 9 bases not matched to a gene. This CDR3 has 14 residues. In DNA form, the CDR3 reads TGTGCCAGCTCACAACAGGACAGGGTTTTACCCCAGCATTTT. Translating it yields CASSQQDRVLPQHF.

The CDR3 spells CASSVVPTSYNEQFF. For the CDR3, the DNA is TGTGCCAGCAGCGTAGTTCCTACCTCCTACAATGAGCAGTTCTTC. The chain combines TRBV9 with TRBJ2-1, with D uncertain. The CDR3 totals 15 residues. V lost 0 bases and J 0 bases, leaving 7 bases between the germline ends. The germline CDR1 and CDR2 sequences are SGDLS and YYNGEE.

This sequence joins TRBV13 and TRBJ2-2; no firm D call. Trimming removed 5 bases from V and 3 bases from J, with 4 bases in between. The germline gives CDR1 PRHDT, CDR2 FYEKMQ (reference sequence). The CDR3 covers 12 residues. CDR3: CASSPHTGELFF. For the CDR3, the DNA is TGTGCCAGCAGCCCGCACACCGGGGAGCTGTTTTTT.

The rearrangement uses TRBV2 and TRBJ2-2; possible D gene TRBD1, 5 bases. Germline values: CDR1 SNHLY, CDR2 FYNNEI. V was trimmed by 5 bases and J by 7 bases, leaving 14 bases between them. CDR3 size: 14 residues. In DNA, the CDR3 is TGTGCCAGCAGTCGGACACAGTCGGGCGGGGAGCTGTTTTTT. It encodes CASSRTQSGGELFF.

The CDR3 sequence: CAISESISGGGYTF. The CDR3 DNA reads as TGTGCCATCAGTGAGTCCATCTCGGGGGGTGGCTACACCTTC. The chain has TRBV10-3 and TRBJ1-2; D possibly corresponds to TRBD1 (5 bases). Per germline, CDR1 ENHRY and CDR2 SYGVKD. The V end lost 0 bases, the J end lost 7 bases, and 12 bases lay between the germline ends. There are 14 residues in the CDR3.

The chain joins TRBV30 to TRBJ2-7; unclear D gene. Between the trimmed V and J ends, which lost 0 bases and 6 bases, there was a span of 6 bases. The CDR3 has 11 amino acids. Germline CDR1 reads GTSNPN; CDR2 reads SVGIG (reference sequence). The CDR3 nucleotides read TGTGCCTGGAGTGTTCGTCTCGAGCAGTACTTC. Amino acids: CAWSVRLEQYF.

The CDR3 reads CASSQEDRNEQFF. In DNA form, the CDR3 reads TGCGCCAGCAGCCAAGAGGACAGGAATGAGCAGTTCTTC. This sequence joins TRBV4-3 and TRBJ2-1; 7 bases fit TRBD1. V shed 0 bases and J 7 bases; nucleotides not matched to a gene: 0. This CDR3 region has 13 residues. CDR1 is LGHNA, CDR2 YSLEER, per germline.

This rearrangement joins TRBV6-5 to TRBJ2-7; 10 bases map to TRBD1. The germline V gene has CDR1 MNHEY and CDR2 SVGAGI. The CDR3 extends over 14 amino acids. After removal of 5 bases from V and 3 bases from J, the junction contained 4 bases not matched to a gene. CDR3 in DNA: TGTGCCAGCAGTAAAGACAGGGGGCACTACGAGCAGTACTTC. Its translation: CASSKDRGHYEQYF.

The rearrangement links TRBV28 to TRBJ1-1, with D possibly TRBD1 on 6 matching bases. CDR1 is MDHEN and CDR2 is SYDVKM in the germline V gene. The CDR3 covers 12 residues. Trimming took off 6 bases at V and 6 bases at J, with 11 bases between the two ends. CDR3 nucleotides: TGTGCCAGCAGACCTAACAGGGCTGAAGCTTTCTTT. Its protein is CASRPNRAEAFF.

The rearrangement joins TRBV11-2 to TRBJ1-1; the D gene is possibly TRBD1 (5 bases). With 5 bases removed from V and 7 bases from J, the gap between germline ends came to 17 bases. Germline V gene lookup returns CDR1 SGHAT and CDR2 FQNNGV. The CDR3 spans 14 residues. CDR3 protein: CASSHPDKGHEAFF. The CDR3 DNA sequence: TGTGCCAGCAGCCACCCTGACAAGGGGCATGAAGCTTTCTTT. Complete variable domain (other parts from reference TRBV11-2 and TRBJ1-1): EAGVAQSPRYKIIEKRQSVAFWCNPISGHATLYWYQQILGQGPKLLIQFQNNGVVDDSQLPKDRFSAERLKGVDSTLKIQPAKLEDSAVYLCASSHPDKGHEAFFGQGTRLTVV.

The J gene is TRBJ2-4, the V gene TRBV5-1; possibly TRBD1 for D (6 bases). The CDR3 contains 16 residues. V lost 0 bases to trimming and J lost 1 base, with 11 bases between them. Per germline, CDR1 SGHRS and CDR2 YFSETQ. The CDR3 bases are TGCGCCAGCAGCTTGGAACCTCAGGGGGCCAAAAACATTCAGTACTTC. Protein: CASSLEPQGAKNIQYF.

The V and J genes are TRBV19 and TRBJ1-1; a weak D match, TRBD1 (5 bases). The CDR3 spans 14 residues. Trimming cost V 5 bases and J 2 bases, with 12 bases left between them. Looked up from germline, CDR1 is LNHDA and CDR2 is SQIVND (reference sequence). For the CDR3, the DNA is TGTGCCAGTAGTTTGGGGGAAGCTAACACTGAAGCTTTCTTT. Translating gives CASSLGEANTEAFF.